Sequencing of this T cell receptor (beta chain) was carried out in a study of T cell responses to AZD1222 COVID-19 vaccine. This clone was picked up a small number of times. Its target is unknown. Study conclusions and caveats: Clonal diversity was possibly underestimated, and the donors were mostly white British, with more females. Reports say nearly half of spike-specific TCRs go after unmutated variant regions. Across spike, vaccine-associated CD4 TCRs were found, dominant at 160-218 and 743-854. Spike-specific TCR breadth and depth were elevated following two AZD1222 doses.

This CDR3 is 15 amino acids long. In germline, CDR1 is SEHNR, CDR2 FQNEAQ (reference sequence). V was trimmed by 1 base and J by 0 bases, leaving 7 bases between them. Some clones are missing from TCRdb's copy, which holds only in-frame ones; the method was immunoSEQ multiplex PCR. The table records 75,000 to 95,000 clones, roughly 85% of them present only once. The chain uses TRBV7-9 and TRBJ1-5, with D possibly matching TRBD1 (5 bases). This clonotype was obtained from an adult in good health. Material: peripheral blood, obtained on day 0 of AZD1222 vaccination. CDR3 coding DNA: TGTGCCAGCAGCTTAGTGGGGACTAGCAATCAGCCCCAGCATTTT. It is translated as CASSLVGTSNQPQHF.